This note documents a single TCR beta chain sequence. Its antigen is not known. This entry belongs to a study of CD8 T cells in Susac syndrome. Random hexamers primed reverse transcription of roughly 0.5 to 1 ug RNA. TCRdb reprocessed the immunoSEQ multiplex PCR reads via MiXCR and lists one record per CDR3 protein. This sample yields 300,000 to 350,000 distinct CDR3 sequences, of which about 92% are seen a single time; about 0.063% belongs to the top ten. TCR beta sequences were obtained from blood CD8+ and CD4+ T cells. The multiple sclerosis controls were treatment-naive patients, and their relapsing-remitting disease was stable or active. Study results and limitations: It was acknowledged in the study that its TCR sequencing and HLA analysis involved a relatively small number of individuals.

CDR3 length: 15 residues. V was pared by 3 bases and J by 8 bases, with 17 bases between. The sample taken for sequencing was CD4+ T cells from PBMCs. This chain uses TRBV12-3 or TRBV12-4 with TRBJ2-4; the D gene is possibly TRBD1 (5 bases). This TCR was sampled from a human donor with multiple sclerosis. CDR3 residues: CASSFDSLVRDIQYF. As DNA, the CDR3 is TGTGCCAGCAGTTTCGACAGCCTGGTCAGGGACATTCAGTACTTC.